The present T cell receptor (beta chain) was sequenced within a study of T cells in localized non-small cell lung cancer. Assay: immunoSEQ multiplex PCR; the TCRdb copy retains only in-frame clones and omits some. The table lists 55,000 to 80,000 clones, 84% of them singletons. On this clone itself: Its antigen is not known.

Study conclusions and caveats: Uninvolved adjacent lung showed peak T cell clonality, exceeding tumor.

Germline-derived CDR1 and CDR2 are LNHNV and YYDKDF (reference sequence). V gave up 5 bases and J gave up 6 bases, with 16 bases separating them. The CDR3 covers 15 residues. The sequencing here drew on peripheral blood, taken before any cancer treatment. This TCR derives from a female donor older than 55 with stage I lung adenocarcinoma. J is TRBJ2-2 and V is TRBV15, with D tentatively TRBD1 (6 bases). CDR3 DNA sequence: TGTGCCACCAGCCCAAAAATCTCAGGGGCCGGGGAGCTGTTTTTT. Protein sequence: CATSPKISGAGELFF.